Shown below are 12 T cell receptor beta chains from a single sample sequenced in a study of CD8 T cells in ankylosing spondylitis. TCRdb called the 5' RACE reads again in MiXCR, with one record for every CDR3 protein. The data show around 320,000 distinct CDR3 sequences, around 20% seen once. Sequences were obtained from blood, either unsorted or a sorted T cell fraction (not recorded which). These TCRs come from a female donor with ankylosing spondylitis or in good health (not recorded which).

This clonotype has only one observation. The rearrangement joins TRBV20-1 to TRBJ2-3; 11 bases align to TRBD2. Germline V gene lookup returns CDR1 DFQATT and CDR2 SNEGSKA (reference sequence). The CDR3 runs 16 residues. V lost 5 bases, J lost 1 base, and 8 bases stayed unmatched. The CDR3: CSASPSGRWGTDTQYF. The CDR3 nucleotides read TGCAGTGCTTCACCTAGCGGGAGGTGGGGCACAGATACGCAGTATTTT.

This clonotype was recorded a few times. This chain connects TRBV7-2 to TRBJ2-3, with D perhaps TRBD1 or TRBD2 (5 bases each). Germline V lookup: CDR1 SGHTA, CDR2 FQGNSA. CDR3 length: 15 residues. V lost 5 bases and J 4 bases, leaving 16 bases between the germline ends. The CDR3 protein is CASSPGRRAADTQYF. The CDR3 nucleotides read TGTGCCAGCAGCCCGGGACGAAGGGCGGCAGATACGCAGTATTTT.

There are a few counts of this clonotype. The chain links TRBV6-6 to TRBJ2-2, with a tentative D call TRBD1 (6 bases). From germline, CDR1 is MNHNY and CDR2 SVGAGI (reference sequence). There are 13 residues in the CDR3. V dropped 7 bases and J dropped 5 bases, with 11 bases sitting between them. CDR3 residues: CASINRGTGELFF. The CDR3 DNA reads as TGTGCCAGCATTAATAGGGGGACCGGGGAGCTGTTTTTT.

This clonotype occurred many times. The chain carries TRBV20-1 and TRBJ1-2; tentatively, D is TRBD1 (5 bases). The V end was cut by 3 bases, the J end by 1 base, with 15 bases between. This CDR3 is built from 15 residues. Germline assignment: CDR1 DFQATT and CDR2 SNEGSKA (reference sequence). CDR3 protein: CSASPDSNLNYGYTF. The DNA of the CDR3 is TGCAGTGCTAGCCCCGACAGTAACCTTAACTATGGCTACACCTTC.

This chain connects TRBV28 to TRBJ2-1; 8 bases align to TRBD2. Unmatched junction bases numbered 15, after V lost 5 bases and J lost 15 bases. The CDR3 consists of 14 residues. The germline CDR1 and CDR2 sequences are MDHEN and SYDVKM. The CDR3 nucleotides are TGTGCCAGCAGTCCGGGGGAAGCGGGAGCGGGGCGGTTCTTC. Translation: CASSPGEAGAGRFF.

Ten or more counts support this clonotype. Here the CDR3 DNA reads TGTGCCAGCAGCTTGTTCGAGATGTCGGCCAGGGCCTACGAGCAGTACTTC. This sequence encodes CASSLFEMSARAYEQYF. This sequence joins TRBV7-2 and TRBJ2-7; tentatively, D is TRBD1 (5 bases). Germline V gene data show CDR1 as SGHTA and CDR2 as FQGNSA. Trimming removed 3 bases at V and 2 bases at J, with 20 bases between. The CDR3 covers 17 residues.

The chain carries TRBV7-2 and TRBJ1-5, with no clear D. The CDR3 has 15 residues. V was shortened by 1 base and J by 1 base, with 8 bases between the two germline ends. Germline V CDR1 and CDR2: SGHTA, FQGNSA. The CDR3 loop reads CASSLERRSNQPQHF. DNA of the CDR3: TGTGCCAGCAGCTTAGAGCGGAGGAGCAATCAGCCCCAGCATTTT.

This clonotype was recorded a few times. The CDR3 region is CASSLGLLAVSSYEQYF. DNA for the CDR3: TGCGCCAGCAGCTTGGGACTCCTAGCGGTCAGCTCCTACGAGCAGTACTTC. The chain is built from TRBV5-1 and TRBJ2-7; 7 nucleotides match TRBD2. The CDR3 is 17 residues long. Germline CDR1 reads SGHRS; CDR2 reads YFSETQ. The V segment lost 0 bases and the J segment 0 bases; nucleotides outside the gene matches: 9.

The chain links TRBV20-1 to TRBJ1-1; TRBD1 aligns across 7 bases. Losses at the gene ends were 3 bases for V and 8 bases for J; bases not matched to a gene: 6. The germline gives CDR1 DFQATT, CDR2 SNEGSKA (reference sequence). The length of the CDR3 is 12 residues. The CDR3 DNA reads TGCAGTGCTAGGTATACGGACAGGGAAGCTTTCTTT. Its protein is CSARYTDREAFF.

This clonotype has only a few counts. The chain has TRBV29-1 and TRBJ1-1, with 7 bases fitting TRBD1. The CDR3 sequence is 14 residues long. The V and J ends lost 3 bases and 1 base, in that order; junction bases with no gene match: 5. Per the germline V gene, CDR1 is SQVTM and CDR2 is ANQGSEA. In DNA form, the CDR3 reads TGCAGCGTTGAGGAAGGGGGCTGGAACACTGAAGCTTTCTTT. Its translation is CSVEEGGWNTEAFF.

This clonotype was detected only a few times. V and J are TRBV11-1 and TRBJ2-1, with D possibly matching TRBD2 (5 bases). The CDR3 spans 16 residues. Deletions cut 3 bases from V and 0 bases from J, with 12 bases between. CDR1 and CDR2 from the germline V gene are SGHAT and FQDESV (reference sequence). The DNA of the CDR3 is TGTGCCAGCAGCTTCGGACGGGGTAGCTCCTACAATGAGCAGTTCTTC. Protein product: CASSFGRGSSYNEQFF.

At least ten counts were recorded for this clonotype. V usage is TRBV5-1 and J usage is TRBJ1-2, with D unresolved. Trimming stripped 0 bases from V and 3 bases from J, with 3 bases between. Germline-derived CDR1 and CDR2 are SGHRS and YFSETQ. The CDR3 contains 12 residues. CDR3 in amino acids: CASSLADYGYTF. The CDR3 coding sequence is TGCGCCAGCAGCTTGGCGGACTATGGCTACACCTTC.